The entry below describes one T cell receptor (beta chain). Its antigen is unknown. Germline V gives CDR1 SGHVS, CDR2 FNYEAQ. The CDR3 covers 13 residues. Trimming removed 5 bases at V and 2 bases at J, with 10 bases between. These data are taken from a study of cytomegalovirus exposure and HLA in healthy donors. For the study at large: From donors who were HLA-typed, an early data release held 70 million to 90 million unique TCRs.

The primer mix had 60 Vbeta and 13 Jbeta primers. Measured with immunoSEQ multiplex PCR; TCRdb has only the in-frame clones, and not every one. The sample lists 95,000 to 150,000 clones; 83% were seen once. Study observations and caveats: Under in vitro conditions, a few CMV-associated chains were confirmed as specific for CMV antigens. Listed as cytomegalovirus-associated were 150 to 200 TCR beta chains. About 87% or about 30% of the time was how often most TCR beta V segments were productive, according to an earlier analysis.

The specimen sequenced was PBMCs. The source of this sequence is a man aged 18 to 29 in good health and CMV-seropositive. The V call is TRBV7-6, the J call TRBJ2-7; TRBD2 is a possible D gene (6 bases). CDR3 in amino acids: CASSHPGAYEQYF. DNA of the CDR3: TGTGCCAGCAGCCACCCGGGAGCCTACGAGCAGTACTTC.